The source of this T cell receptor beta chain is a study of PD-L1 blockade in urothelial cancer. Repertoires were generated with immunoSEQ multiplex PCR, while TCRdb's copy carries only in-frame clones and drops some. The table has 44,000 or so clones, roughly four fifths seen once. Trimming stripped 4 bases from V and 5 bases from J, with 12 bases between. In germline, CDR1 is SGHRS, CDR2 YFSETQ. There are 13 residues in the CDR3. This clone was seen just once. The source of this sequence is a man aged 65 to 79 with urothelial cancer. Sequencing used PBMCs, obtained around atezolizumab (anti-PD-L1) treatment. The chain links TRBV5-1 to TRBJ1-2; D call uncertain. This CDR3 reads CASSPREGYGYTF. CDR3 DNA: TGCGCCAGCAGCCCCCGGGAAGGGTATGGCTACACCTTC.